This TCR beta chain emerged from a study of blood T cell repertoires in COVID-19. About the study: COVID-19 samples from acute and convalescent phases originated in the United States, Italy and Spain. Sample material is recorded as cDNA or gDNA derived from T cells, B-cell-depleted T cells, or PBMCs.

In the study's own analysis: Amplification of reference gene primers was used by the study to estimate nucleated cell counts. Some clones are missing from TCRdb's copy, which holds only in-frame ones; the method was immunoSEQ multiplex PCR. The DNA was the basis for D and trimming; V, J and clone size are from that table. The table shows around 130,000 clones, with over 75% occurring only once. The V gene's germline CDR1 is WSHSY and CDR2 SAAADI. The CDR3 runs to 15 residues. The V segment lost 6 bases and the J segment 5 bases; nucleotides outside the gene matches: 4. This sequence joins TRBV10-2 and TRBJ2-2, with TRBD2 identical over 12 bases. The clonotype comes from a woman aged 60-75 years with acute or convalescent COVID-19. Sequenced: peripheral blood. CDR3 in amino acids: CASRIGLAGTGELFF. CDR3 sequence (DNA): TGCGCCAGCAGAATTGGACTAGCGGGAACCGGGGAGCTGTTTTTT.